These T cell receptor beta chains were read from a single sample in a study of T cell responses to AZD1222 COVID-19 vaccine. The method was immunoSEQ multiplex PCR; TCRdb's version includes in-frame clones alone and lacks a portion of them. This table holds 75,000 to 100,000 clones, approximately 87% found once. The sequenced sample was peripheral blood, obtained on day 0 of AZD1222 vaccination. These receptors were collected from an adult in good health. Both conserved end residues are part of each CDR3. Part of the rows lack a size; the others show once, few, many or a class for expanded clones.

NA | TRBJ1-2 | TRBV9 | CASSVAGNVNYGYTF
NA | TRBJ1-3 | TRBV7-9 | CASSPPGRNTIYF
NA | TRBJ1-5 | TRBV6-1 | CASSDLTIPFNQPQHF
NA | TRBJ1-1 | TRBV12-3/TRBV12-4 | CASSYYGDEAFF
NA | TRBJ1-1 | TRBV7-3 | CASSFNGGRTEAFF
NA | TRBJ1-4 | TRBV28 | CASTMGGRRSNEKLFF
NA | TRBJ1-4 | TRBV28 | CASSVRDEKLFF
once | TRBJ2-2 | TRBV6-5 | CASRGLAVNTGELFF
NA | TRBJ2-1 | TRBV24-1 | CATSTSGRHNEQFF
NA | TRBJ1-5 | TRBV28 | CASRRRTGGGQPQHF
NA | TRBJ1-1 | TRBV5-8 | CASSRTVNTEAFF
NA | TRBJ1-1 | TRBV11-2 | CASSLRTVNTEAFF
NA | TRBJ1-2 | TRBV19 | CASRQGNSGDGYTF
NA | TRBJ2-5 | TRBV7-3 | CASSQGGLRTQYF